This TCR beta chain was identified during a study of regulatory T cells in long-lasting Graves disease. Whole-study findings and limits: The study found TRBV28, TRBJ1-2 and TRBJ2-5 favored in persistent disease.

Looked up from germline, CDR1 is SGHDN and CDR2 is FVKESK. Deletions cut 1 base from V and 10 bases from J, with 13 bases between. This CDR3 contains 13 residues. Indicated time point: newly diagnosed GD, antithyroid drugs for less than 3 months. The TCR library was prepared using RNA isolated from PBMCs. Into tubes containing EDTA, approximately 9 milliliters of peripheral blood were drawn. Building the TCR beta libraries relied on iRepertoire HTBI primers, and CDR3 regions underwent Arm-PCR. TCRdb fed the multiplex PCR reads into MiXCR, producing one record per CDR3 protein. The sample holds more than 400,000 distinct CDR3 sequences, around 15% seen once. This clonotype was counted ten times or more. Its matching antigen is unknown. These same data were also listed under a study on T cells in Graves' hyperthyroidism and ophthalmopathy. This second study notes: First-round RT-PCR with HTBI primers amplified the TCR CDR3 region. Most clonotypes that expanded in the thyroid above 0.001 also showed up in blood.

The chain links TRBV14 to TRBJ1-1; D possibly corresponds to TRBD1 (6 bases). This specimen was peripheral blood mononuclear cells (PBMCs), taken at new diagnosis, from a patient treated with antithyroid drugs. This clonotype was sampled from a man aged 35 to 55 with Graves disease. The CDR3 spells CASSQAQGIRAFF. The CDR3, as DNA: TGTGCCAGCAGCCAAGCACAGGGAATTAGAGCTTTCTTT.